The 3 T cell receptor beta chains in this list originate from one sample, sequenced in a study of T cells in Graves' hyperthyroidism and ophthalmopathy. RNA transcripts gave rise to amplified TCR beta CDR3 regions. TCR CDR3 underwent first-round RT-PCR with the HTBI primer set. TCRdb reanalysed the multiplex PCR reads using MiXCR and keeps one entry per CDR3 protein. The sample lists 690,000 or so distinct CDR3 sequences, 15% to 20% occurring once. Sequenced sample: blood. The receptors here all came from a woman aged 45-59 years with Graves' hyperthyroidism that later progressed to Graves' ophthalmopathy.

Notes on this clonotype: A read error is likely, as this CDR3 ends without the conserved phenylalanine or tryptophan. The chain joins TRBV29-1 to TRBJ1-1, with D perhaps TRBD1 (5 bases). The CDR3 extends over 14 amino acids. With 6 bases removed from V and 1 base from J, the gap between germline ends came to 15 bases. Germline lookup yields CDR1 SQVTM and CDR2 ANQGSEA. The CDR3 spells CSVPSSDRNTEAFS. CDR3 nucleotides: TGCAGCGTCCCTTCCTCAGACAGGAACACTGAAGCTTTCTCT.

In this sample, this clonotype turned up a few times. The CDR3 DNA reads as TGCAGCGTTGGAGGGCTCTCTGGAAACACCATATATTTT. This gives the protein CSVGGLSGNTIYF. V usage is TRBV29-1 and J usage is TRBJ1-3; D is unresolved. The CDR3 spans 13 residues. CDR1 and CDR2 from the germline V gene are SQVTM and ANQGSEA. Trimming took off 4 bases at V and 0 bases at J, with 7 bases between the two ends. Based on the CDR3 plus reference TRBV29-1 and TRBJ1-3, the full variable domain is SAVISQKPSRDICQRGTSLTIQCQVDSQVTMMFWYRQQPGQSLTLIATANQGSEATYESGFVIDKFPISRPNLTFSTLTVSNMSPEDSSIYLCSVGGLSGNTIYFGEGSWLTVV.

This clonotype has a single count. This chain connects TRBV10-3 to TRBJ2-7; 10 bases are shared with TRBD1. The V gene's germline CDR1 is ENHRY and CDR2 SYGVKD. This CDR3 contains 13 residues. The ends lost 4 bases at V and 3 bases at J; junction bases unmatched: 0. The CDR3 DNA sequence: TGTGCCATCAGTGGGGACAGGGGCTACGAGCAGTACTTC. Its translation is CAISGDRGYEQYF.